This T cell receptor (beta chain) was identified in a study of shared clonotypes between healthy human individuals. The study's findings and limits: Compared with clonotypes that all four donors shared, non-shared clonotypes had lower generation probabilities. Blood was the only sampled material, and tissue repertoires likely differ. Estimated clonotype richness was generally higher in naive than memory subsets.

Comments on this clone: Its antigen is not known.

It was CD45RO-negative cells, positively selected for CCR7, that made up naive CD8 cells, with terminally differentiated effector memory CD45RA+ cells excluded. Germline trimming cut 3 bases from V and 3 bases from J; bases unmatched to any gene: 2. Germline V gene lookup returns CDR1 ENHRY and CDR2 SYGVKD. This CDR3 is built from 14 residues. Splitting of each subset's genomic DNA was done evenly across several immunoSEQ plates. Method: immunoSEQ multiplex PCR; TCRdb's copy keeps in-frame clones and lacks some. In the table there are about 2 million clones, approximately 94% of which are singletons.

Sequenced material: naive CD8+ T cells sorted from blood. This rearrangement joins TRBV10-3 to TRBJ2-3; 8 bases match TRBD2. The sequence came from a young man in good health. DNA for the CDR3: TGTGCCATCAGTGACACGGGAGGGACAGATACGCAGTATTTT. Protein sequence: CAISDTGGTDTQYF.